This passage covers 7 T cell receptor beta chains from one sample sequenced in a study of blood T cell repertoires in COVID-19. Here immunoSEQ multiplex PCR was the method, and the copy in TCRdb shows in-frame clones only, minus some. Of about 140,000 clones in the sample, about 80% are singletons; the top ten hold about 1.5%. Sequences were obtained from PBMCs or T cells enriched from blood (not recorded which). Every receptor here comes from a young woman who had been exposed to COVID-19.

The chain recombines TRBV30 with TRBJ1-6; TRBD1 aligns across 7 bases. V lost 3 bases, J lost 7 bases, and 12 bases stayed unmatched. Germline V gene data show CDR1 as GTSNPN and CDR2 as SVGIG (reference sequence). CDR3 length: 16 amino acids. The DNA for the CDR3 is TGTGCCTGGAGGGGCCTCACTGACAGGGTCAATTCACCCCTCCACTTT. Amino acid sequence: CAWRGLTDRVNSPLHF.

This chain connects TRBV11-3 to TRBJ1-2, with D tentatively TRBD1 (5 bases). The CDR3 runs 14 residues. Germline V gene lookup returns CDR1 SGHNT and CDR2 YENEEA. V lost 4 bases, J lost 8 bases, and 17 bases lay in between. The CDR3 region has the DNA TGTGCCAGCAGCTCCCCAGGGTCCCCGGAGGGCTACACCTTC. Translation gives CASSSPGSPEGYTF.

The rearrangement uses TRBV18 and TRBJ1-1; weak D call: TRBD1 (5 bases). This CDR3 contains 13 residues. Trimming removed 7 bases from V and 4 bases from J, with 13 bases in between. Per the germline V gene, CDR1 is KGHSH and CDR2 is LQKENI. In nucleotides, the CDR3 is TGTGCCAGCTACTCATCTAGGGGCACTGAAGCTTTCTTT. It specifies CASYSSRGTEAFF.

V and J are TRBV6-5 and TRBJ1-4, with 11 nucleotides matching TRBD1. The CDR3 extends over 14 amino acids. Germline CDR1 and CDR2: MNHEY and SVGAGI. V lost 5 bases, J lost 7 bases, and 3 bases stayed unmatched. The CDR3 region is CASSRTGGGEKLFF. CDR3 nucleotides: TGTGCCAGCAGTCGGACAGGGGGCGGTGAAAAACTGTTTTTT.

J is TRBJ2-5 and V is TRBV7-6; D is perhaps TRBD2 (6 bases). The CDR3 is 16 amino acids. Trimming cost V 0 bases and J 2 bases, with 13 bases left between them. Per germline, CDR1 SGHVS and CDR2 FNYEAQ. Here the CDR3 DNA reads TGTGCCAGCAGCTTAGCCTATGCGGGACTTCAAGAGACCCAGTACTTC. The encoded protein is CASSLAYAGLQETQYF. The full variable domain, in which reference TRBV7-6 and TRBJ2-5 provide the parts outside the CDR3, is GAGVSQSPRYKVTKRGQDVALRCDPISGHVSLYWYRQALGQGPEFLTYFNYEAQQDKSGLPNDRFSAERPEGSISTLTIQRTEQRDSAMYRCASSLAYAGLQETQYFGPGTRLLVL.

The chain has TRBV7-2 and TRBJ1-6, with 7 bases identical to TRBD1. The V gene's germline CDR1 is SGHTA and CDR2 FQGNSA. The CDR3 totals 16 residues. Trimming removed 0 bases from V and 7 bases from J; junction bases left unmatched: 6. The chain's CDR3 is CASSLAETGLNSPLHF. The CDR3 nucleotides read TGTGCCAGCAGCTTAGCCGAGACAGGGTTGAATTCACCCCTCCACTTT.

The gene calls are TRBV11-2 and TRBJ2-1, with D perhaps matching TRBD2 (6 bases). The CDR3 consists of 14 residues. Trimming removed 4 bases at V and 4 bases at J, with 11 bases between. Germline-derived CDR1 and CDR2 are SGHAT and FQNNGV. The DNA of the CDR3 is TGTGCCAGCAGCTCCCGCGGGACTTACAATGAGCAGTTCTTC. Translating gives CASSSRGTYNEQFF.